The 25 T cell receptor beta chains below were found in one sample sequenced in a study of blood T cells in healthy people across ages. The second PCR ran about 6 to 11 cycles with a sample-barcoded 5' primer and J-beta primers. TCRdb called the 5' RACE reads again in MiXCR, with one record for every CDR3 protein. The sample lists 1.5 million to 2 million distinct CDR3 sequences; 28% were seen once. Sequencing used blood. These TCRs come from a woman in her twenties or thirties in good health.

This clonotype was observed a few times. V gene TRBV7-2 combines with J gene TRBJ1-2; 7 positions match TRBD1. The germline CDR1 and CDR2 sequences are SGHTA and FQGNSA. This CDR3 is built from 15 residues. The junction had 6 bases not matched to a gene; V was cut back by 1 base and J by 4 bases. CDR3 residues: CASSLGRRGFYGYTF. Here the CDR3 DNA reads TGTGCCAGCAGCTTAGGGCGCAGGGGGTTCTATGGCTACACCTTC.

This clonotype occurred many times. The chain uses TRBV11-2 and TRBJ2-7, with D uncertain. The length of the CDR3 is 17 residues. CDR1 is SGHAT and CDR2 is FQNNGV in the germline V gene. Trimming cost V 5 bases and J 2 bases, with 22 bases left between them. CDR3 protein: CASSPYPYKGLTYEQYF. CDR3 nucleotides: TGTGCCAGCAGCCCCTACCCTTACAAGGGCCTTACCTACGAGCAGTACTTC.

The V and J genes are TRBV2 and TRBJ2-3; D is perhaps TRBD1 or TRBD2 (5 bases each). Germline loops: CDR1 SNHLY, CDR2 FYNNEI. Trimming shortened V by 3 bases and J by 2 bases, and 12 bases separated the two germline ends. The CDR3 is made up of 15 amino acids. The CDR3 here is CASSEPQGPTDTQYF. In DNA form, the CDR3 reads TGTGCCAGCAGTGAGCCCCAGGGACCCACAGATACGCAGTATTTT. The full variable domain, its missing parts supplied by reference TRBV2 and TRBJ2-3, is EPEVTQTPSHQVTQMGQEVILRCVPISNHLYFYWYRQILGQKVEFLVSFYNNEISEKSEIFDDQFSVERPDGSNFTLKIRSTKLEDSAMYFCASSEPQGPTDTQYFGPGTRLTVL.

V gene TRBV7-2 combines with J gene TRBJ1-1; a weak D match, TRBD1 (5 bases). Germline values: CDR1 SGHTA, CDR2 FQGNSA. This CDR3 has 14 amino acids. Trimming took off 1 base at V and 6 bases at J, with 12 bases between the two ends. The CDR3: CASSLDGTRPEAFF. The CDR3 DNA reads TGTGCCAGCAGCTTAGACGGGACCAGGCCTGAAGCTTTCTTT.

The chain employs TRBV6-2 or TRBV6-3 and TRBJ2-7; D unresolved. With 6 bases removed from V and 1 base from J, the gap between germline ends came to 13 bases. The germline V gene has CDR1 MNHEY and CDR2 SVGEGT. The CDR3 is made up of 14 amino acids. The CDR3 DNA reads as TGTGCCAGCAGGCCTTCTACTGGATCCTACGAGCAGTACTTC. This codes for CASRPSTGSYEQYF.

This clonotype was detected only a few times. The chain links TRBV2 to TRBJ2-7, with D possibly TRBD1 on 6 matching bases. The germline V and J ends were trimmed by 8 bases and 3 bases, with 17 bases remaining between them. Germline CDR1 reads SNHLY; CDR2 reads FYNNEI. The CDR3 extends over 14 amino acids. The CDR3 here is CASGLSGAFYEQYF. The CDR3 DNA reads TGTGCCAGCGGATTATCAGGGGCCTTCTACGAGCAGTACTTC. Filled out from reference TRBV2 and TRBJ2-7, the complete variable domain reads EPEVTQTPSHQVTQMGQEVILRCVPISNHLYFYWYRQILGQKVEFLVSFYNNEISEKSEIFDDQFSVERPDGSNFTLKIRSTKLEDSAMYFCASGLSGAFYEQYFGPGTRLTVT.

This clonotype has a handful of counts. The chain recombines TRBV6-6 with TRBJ1-6, with 7 bases identical to TRBD1. The CDR3 totals 14 residues. In germline, CDR1 is MNHNY, CDR2 SVGAGI (reference sequence). The V gene end was trimmed by 4 bases and the J gene end by 8 bases; junction bases not matched to a gene: 5. The CDR3 DNA is TGTGCCAGCAGTTCAAACAGGGGTCATTCACCCCTCCACTTT. This gives the protein CASSSNRGHSPLHF.

The V call is TRBV10-3, the J call TRBJ2-1; D call uncertain. This CDR3 has 14 residues. Germline-derived CDR1 and CDR2 are ENHRY and SYGVKD. V was pared by 3 bases and J by 9 bases, with 15 bases between. CDR3 in DNA: TGTGCCATCAGTGATGGCGGTGTGGGTTTTGAGCAGTTCTTC. Amino acid sequence: CAISDGGVGFEQFF.

This clonotype was recorded a few times. CDR3 sequence: CASRPARGGTGELFF. CDR3 coding DNA: TGCGCCAGCCGCCCCGCCCGGGGAGGGACCGGGGAGCTGTTTTTT. The chain links TRBV5-1 to TRBJ2-2; 7 nucleotides line up with TRBD2. V lost 7 bases to trimming and J lost 5 bases; unmatched junction nucleotides: 11. Germline V gives CDR1 SGHRS, CDR2 YFSETQ. The CDR3 has 15 residues.

Details on this clonotype: Given a much more abundant clone one base away, this may be a read error. The genes are TRBV20-1 and TRBJ2-1, with 7 positions matching TRBD2. The germline V gene has CDR1 DFQATT and CDR2 SNEGSKA (reference sequence). Germline trimming cut 5 bases from V and 1 base from J; bases unmatched to any gene: 8. This CDR3 region has 15 residues. The DNA of the CDR3 is TGCAGTGCTGGGCCGGGAGGAAGATCCTACAATGAGCAGTTCTTC. As protein: CSAGPGGRSYNEQFF.

This clonotype was recorded at least ten times. The rearrangement uses TRBV19 and TRBJ1-5, with D unresolved. Per the germline V gene, CDR1 is LNHDA and CDR2 is SQIVND (reference sequence). CDR3 length: 16 residues. V was trimmed by 5 bases and J by 0 bases, leaving 14 bases between them. The CDR3 nucleotides are TGTGCCAGTAGTGTCCAGGATATCAATAGCAATCAGCCCCAGCATTTT. Translating gives CASSVQDINSNQPQHF.

The DNA for the CDR3 is TGCGCCAGCAGCCCCACAGCCTCCGGGACAGGCAACAATGAGCAGTTCTTC. Residues: CASSPTASGTGNNEQFF. The rearrangement links TRBV5-1 to TRBJ2-1, with 8 bases matching TRBD1. Germline CDR1 SGHRS, CDR2 YFSETQ. J gave up 5 bases and V 4 bases, and 14 bases lay outside the gene matches. The CDR3 has 17 residues.

This clonotype showed up just a few times. CDR3 protein: CASSLSRDRVRETQYF. Written as DNA, the CDR3 is TGTGCCAGCAGCCTATCTCGGGACAGGGTACGAGAGACCCAGTACTTC. The chain joins TRBV14 to TRBJ2-5; 9 bases fit TRBD1. This CDR3 region has 16 residues. V was clipped by 4 bases and J by 4 bases; unmatched bases: 10. The germline gives CDR1 SGHDN, CDR2 FVKESK.

This sequence joins TRBV28 and TRBJ2-1, with D uncertain. The CDR3 has 12 amino acids. In germline, CDR1 is MDHEN, CDR2 SYDVKM. Between the trimmed V and J ends, which lost 5 bases and 7 bases, there was a span of 9 bases. The CDR3 here is CASSALENEQFF. The CDR3 DNA reads TGTGCCAGCAGTGCGTTAGAAAATGAGCAGTTCTTC. Using reference TRBV28 and TRBJ2-1 for the parts outside the CDR3, the full variable domain is DVKVTQSSRYLVKRTGEKVFLECVQDMDHENMFWYRQDPGLGLRLIYFSYDVKMKEKGDIPEGYSVSREKKERFSLILESASTNQTSMYLCASSALENEQFFGPGTRLTVL.

This clonotype was counted at least ten times. The chain has TRBV10-3 and TRBJ1-2; D unresolved. Deletions cut 4 bases from V and 0 bases from J, with 9 bases between. CDR1 and CDR2 (germline): ENHRY, SYGVKD. The CDR3 covers 14 residues. Written as DNA, the CDR3 is TGTGCCATCAGTGGGTTGGGCACTAACTATGGCTACACCTTC. Amino acids: CAISGLGTNYGYTF.

This chain joins TRBV4-2 and TRBJ2-1; D perhaps matches TRBD2 (7 bases). CDR3 length equals 14 residues. The V gene's germline CDR1 is LGHNA and CDR2 YNFKEQ. Trimming cost V 1 base and J 7 bases, with 11 bases left between them. The CDR3 region is CASSQAGGANEQFF. The DNA for the CDR3 is TGTGCCAGCAGCCAAGCTGGGGGGGCAAATGAGCAGTTCTTC.

A few counts support this clonotype. One junction end does not reproduce the germline sequence, and a read error may be involved. The chain combines TRBV6-5 with TRBJ1-4, with D unclear. The CDR3 has 14 residues. Germline values: CDR1 MNHEY, CDR2 SVGAGI. The CDR3 nucleotides are TGTGCCAGCACTACTCAGAGCCCTAATGGAAAACTGTTTTTT. Encoded protein: CASTTQSPNGKLFF.

This clonotype was seen many times. The chain uses TRBV5-1 and TRBJ2-4; a possible D gene is TRBD1 (6 bases). The CDR3 is 15 residues long. V lost 4 bases, J lost 5 bases, and 16 bases lay in between. Per the germline V gene, CDR1 is SGHRS and CDR2 is YFSETQ. The CDR3 DNA follows: TGCGCCAGCAGCCCGGGACACAGGGCTCAAAACATTCAGTACTTC. Translation: CASSPGHRAQNIQYF.

In its sample, this clonotype was seen many times. The V gene is TRBV27, the J gene TRBJ2-7; 8 bases are shared with TRBD1. This CDR3 has 15 residues. V shed 2 bases, J shed 7 bases, and the junction held 10 bases outside the gene matches. From germline, CDR1 is MNHEY and CDR2 SMNVEV (reference sequence). CDR3 region: CASSLAAGGKGEQYF. CDR3 DNA: TGTGCCAGCAGTTTAGCGGCAGGGGGCAAAGGTGAGCAGTACTTC.

This clonotype was recorded a few times. The genes are TRBV7-9 and TRBJ2-1; 9 bases are shared with TRBD1. Trimming took 5 bases from V and 7 from J; bases not matched to a gene: 12. In germline, CDR1 is SEHNR, CDR2 FQNEAQ (reference sequence). The CDR3 spans 16 residues. The CDR3 loop reads CASSLSGQGSKNEQFF. The CDR3 nucleotides read TGTGCCAGCAGCCTCTCTGGACAGGGGAGTAAGAATGAGCAGTTCTTC.

The sample holds a few counts of this clonotype. As DNA, the CDR3 is TGTGCCAGCAGGACTAGCGCGCAAGAGACCCAGTACTTC. Translated: CASRTSAQETQYF. The chain has TRBV13 and TRBJ2-5; 8 nucleotides agree with TRBD2. CDR1 is PRHDT, CDR2 FYEKMQ, per germline (reference sequence). The V segment lost 6 bases and the J segment 2 bases; nucleotides outside the gene matches: 2. This CDR3 comprises 13 residues.

The chain employs TRBV7-7 and TRBJ2-3, with 10 bases lining up with TRBD1. Germline values: CDR1 SSHAT, CDR2 FNYEAQ (reference sequence). The CDR3 length is 16 residues. V lost 1 base and J lost 4; bases outside the gene matches: 5. CDR3 sequence: CASSLGRTGGPDTQYF. For the CDR3, the DNA is TGTGCCAGCAGCTTAGGGAGGACAGGGGGTCCAGATACGCAGTATTTT.

The chain couples TRBV7-2 to TRBJ2-7; 10 bases are a match to TRBD2. The CDR3 covers 15 residues. The germline V gene has CDR1 SGHTA and CDR2 FQGNSA. J lost 5 bases, V lost 6 bases, and 10 bases had no gene match. The CDR3 DNA follows: TGTGCCAGCAGTCTTCTAGCGGGAGTTGTCGACGAGCAGTACTTC. Translating gives CASSLLAGVVDEQYF.

This chain uses TRBV20-1 with TRBJ1-1; D is unclear. The CDR3 sequence is 10 residues long. Trimming cost V 4 bases and J 11 bases, with 11 bases left between them. In germline, CDR1 is DFQATT, CDR2 SNEGSKA (reference sequence). CDR3 region: CSAMEQYAFF. CDR3 bases: TGCAGTGCTATGGAACAGTATGCTTTCTTT.

The chain employs TRBV6-2 or TRBV6-3 and TRBJ2-4, with 7 bases identical to TRBD2. The end of the DNA fits TRBJ2-7 better, so the J call may be wrong. The CDR3 spans 16 residues. The germline CDR1 and CDR2 sequences are MNHEY and SVGEGT. CDR3 loop: CASSYGSGNAYDEQYF. The CDR3 region has the DNA TGTGCCAGCAGTTACGGGAGCGGGAACGCTTATGACGAGCAGTACTTC.